This T cell receptor beta chain originates from a study of Japanese encephalitis immunity and Zika vaccine responses (dated by TCRdb to the early 2020s). With regard to the full study: Each included participant got alum-adjuvanted ZPIV three times, at weeks 0, 4 and 28, with every dose being 5.0 ug. ZIKV peptides were 15-mers overlapping by 11 residues, selected for NetMHCpan/NetMHCII-predicted epitopes with affinity below 50 nM. For TCR sequencing, about six representative participants were chosen from each pre-vaccination group, with samples at week 0 (after pre-vaccination, before ZPIV) and week 52. The study asked whether earlier vaccination against Japanese encephalitis virus (JEV) or yellow fever virus (YFV) shaped CD4 T cell responses to the Zika vaccine. TCR repertoires from a few flavivirus-naive individuals were also analyzed at weeks 2, 6 and 52 after the start of ZPIV vaccination. Twelve participants received one dose of YFV vaccine (YF-VAX) before ZPIV, and roughly nine participants were flavivirus-naive. A two-dose regimen of JEV vaccine (IXIARO), with doses given 28 days apart, was administered to roughly 13 participants two to three months before the first ZPIV dose. The stimulations used peptide pools from ZIKV structural proteins divided into flavivirus-conserved and non-conserved sets, or JEV or YFV peptides that matched the pre-vaccination.

The library was built by means of 5' RACE. TCRbeta libraries were pooled in proportion to their sorted cell numbers before sequencing. Total RNA was extracted from the sorted cells with RNAzol RT, and cDNA was synthesized using an oligo(dT) primer and a template-switching oligo. The TCRbeta V-CDR3-J region was amplified by PCR with Kapa HiFi between a SMARTer oligo primer and a TCRbeta constant-region primer. Illumina adaptors and sample-specific index barcodes were added in a second PCR, followed by HighPrep bead cleanup and Bioanalyzer confirmation of a band of roughly 650 bp. The libraries were sequenced on an Illumina MiSeq using 2x151 bp paired-end reads. Per the source publication's procedure: Reads were demultiplexed with an in-house Java program, and MiXCR assigned TCRbeta annotations and counted clonotypes. Repertoire overlap was assessed with Morisita-Horn indices from the R package vegan, and UPGMA clustering and Circos plots of recurring clonotypes were generated. Shannon diversity and richness were each normalized to the maximum value possible given the input cell numbers, so the resulting values fell between 0 and 1. CDR3beta sequences were aligned using MUSCLE, distances were calculated using SeqinR, and multidimensional scaling was plotted in R. Using fastp at Q25 and MiXCR, TCRdb reprocessed the public reads and kept productive beta chains. Merged by CDR3 protein, the rows form single entries marked with the most common genes and DNA. The V and J calls and clone size come from TCRdb's table, not from the authors' own analysis. The sample data list roughly 1,600 distinct CDR3 sequences, and around 6.4% of these were observed just once. The ten top clones hold around 29% of the sample.

From the germline V gene (reference sequence), CDR1 is DFQATT and CDR2 is SNEGSKA. V drops 5 bases and J drops 7 bases, leaving 15 bases in between. From cysteine to phenylalanine, the CDR3 is 14 amino acids long. Of all the DNA, just the CDR3 is kept, 42 bases in frame from base 1. Broader findings and caveats from the paper: Sample size limitations prevented peptide-pool deconvolution, so the individual peptides driving cross-reactive responses were not identified. In JEV-pre-vaccinated donors, the repertoire richness of CD4 T cells responding to conserved ZIKV epitopes dropped significantly after ZPIV. The analysis was restricted to a subset of trial participants with three doses and adequate samples, and the entire vaccinated cohort was not analyzed. Higher repertoire similarity across time-points and stimulations was observed in JEV-pre-vaccinated donors than in YFV-pre-vaccinated donors, indicating that more clonotypes were common to ZIKV and JEV stimulation. CD8 T cell responses to ZIKV peptide pools were of very low magnitude and seen in only a few individuals. The samples grouped by participant and showed no similarity across individuals, which suggests that no public TCRs were detected.

After labeling with CellTrace CFSE, PBMCs were cultured for about six days in RPMI containing approximately 8% human serum along with peptide pools, each at roughly 0.94 ug/mL. On a BD FACSAria, proliferating CD4 T cells were sorted without fixation as live CD56-CD19-CD16-CD3+CD4+ CFSE-low cells. The enrolled adults were healthy and tested seronegative for ZIKV, JEV, YFV, DENV and WNV on microneutralization screening. The samples were drawn from a phase 1 trial of an alum-adjuvanted Zika purified-inactivated virus (ZPIV) vaccine that was randomized, double-blinded and placebo-controlled. Peripheral blood mononuclear cells were isolated using a standard procedure and kept frozen in liquid nitrogen until needed. As a fraction of the sample, this clonotype is medium-sized (0.01 to 0.1%). Per-base qualities were not stored, and no clone one base away is much larger.

This receptor was taken from an adult woman who received an inactivated Zika virus vaccine. Source: antigen-activated CD4+ T cells from blood, cultured, taken during a Zika inactivated vaccine study. The rearranged segments are TRBV20-1 and TRBJ1-6, with the D gene not confidently named. At the DNA level, the sequence is TGCAGTGCTGCAACCGCTGCTATGAATTCACCCCTCCACTTT. Its product reads: CSAATAAMNSPLHF.